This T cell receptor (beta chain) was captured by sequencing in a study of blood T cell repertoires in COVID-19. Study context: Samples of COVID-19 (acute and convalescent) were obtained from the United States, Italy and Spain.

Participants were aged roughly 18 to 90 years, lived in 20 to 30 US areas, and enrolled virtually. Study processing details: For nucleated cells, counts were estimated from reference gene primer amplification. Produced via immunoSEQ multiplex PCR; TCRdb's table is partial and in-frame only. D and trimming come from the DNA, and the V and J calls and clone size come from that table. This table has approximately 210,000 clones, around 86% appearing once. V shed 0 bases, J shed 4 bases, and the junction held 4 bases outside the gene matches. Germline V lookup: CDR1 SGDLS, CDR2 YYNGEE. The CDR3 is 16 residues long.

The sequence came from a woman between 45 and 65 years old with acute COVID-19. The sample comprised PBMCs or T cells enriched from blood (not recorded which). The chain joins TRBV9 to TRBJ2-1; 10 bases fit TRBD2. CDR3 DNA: TGTGCCAGCAGCGTAGTTCCTAGCGGGAGTTACAATGAGCAGTTCTTC. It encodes CASSVVPSGSYNEQFF. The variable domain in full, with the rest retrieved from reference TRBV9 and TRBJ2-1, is DSGVTQTPKHLITATGQRVTLRCSPRSGDLSVYWYQQSLDQGLQFLIQYYNGEERAKGNILERFSAQQFPDLHSELNLSSLELGDSALYFCASSVVPSGSYNEQFFGPGTRLTVL.